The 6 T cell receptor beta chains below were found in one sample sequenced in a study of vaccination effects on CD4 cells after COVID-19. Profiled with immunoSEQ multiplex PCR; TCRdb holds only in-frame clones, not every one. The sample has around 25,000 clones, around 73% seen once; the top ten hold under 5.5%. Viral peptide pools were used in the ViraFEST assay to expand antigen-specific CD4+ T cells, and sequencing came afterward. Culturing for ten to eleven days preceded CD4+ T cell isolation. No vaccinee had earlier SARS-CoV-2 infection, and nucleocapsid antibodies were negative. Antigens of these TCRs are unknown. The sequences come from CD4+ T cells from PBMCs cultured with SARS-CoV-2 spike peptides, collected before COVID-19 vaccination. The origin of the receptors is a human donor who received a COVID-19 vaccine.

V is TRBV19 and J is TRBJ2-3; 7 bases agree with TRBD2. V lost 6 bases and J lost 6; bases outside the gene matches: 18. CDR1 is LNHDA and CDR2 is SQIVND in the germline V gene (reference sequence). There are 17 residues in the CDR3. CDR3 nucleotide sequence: TGTGCCAGTAGCGGTCGGGGCGGGGGTAACCTCCGGGATACGCAGTATTTT. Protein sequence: CASSGRGGGNLRDTQYF.

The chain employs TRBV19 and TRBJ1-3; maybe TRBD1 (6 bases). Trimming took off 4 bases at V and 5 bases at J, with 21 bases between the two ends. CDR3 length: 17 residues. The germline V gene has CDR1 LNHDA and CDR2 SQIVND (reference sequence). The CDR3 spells CASSTPSMGGERNTIYF. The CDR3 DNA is TGTGCCAGTAGTACCCCTAGTATGGGGGGCGAAAGAAACACCATATATTTT.

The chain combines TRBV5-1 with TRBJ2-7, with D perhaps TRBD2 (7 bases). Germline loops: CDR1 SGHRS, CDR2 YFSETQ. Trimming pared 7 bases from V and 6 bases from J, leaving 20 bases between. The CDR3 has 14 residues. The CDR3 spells CASLAQEGGGEQYF. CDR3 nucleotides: TGCGCCAGCTTAGCCCAGGAGGGGGGGGGCGAGCAGTACTTC. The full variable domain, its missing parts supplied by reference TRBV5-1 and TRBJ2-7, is KAGVTQTPRYLIKTRGQQVTLSCSPISGHRSVSWYQQTPGQGLQFLFEYFSETQRNKGNFPGRFSGRQFSNSRSEMNVSTLELGDSALYLCASLAQEGGGEQYFGPGTRLTVT.

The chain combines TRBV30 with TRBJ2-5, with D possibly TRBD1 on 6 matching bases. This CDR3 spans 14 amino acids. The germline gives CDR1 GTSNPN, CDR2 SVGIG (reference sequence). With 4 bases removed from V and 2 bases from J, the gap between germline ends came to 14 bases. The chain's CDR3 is CAWKARGLQETQYF. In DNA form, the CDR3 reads TGTGCCTGGAAAGCCAGGGGTCTACAAGAGACCCAGTACTTC. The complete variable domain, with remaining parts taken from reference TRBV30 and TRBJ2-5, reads SQTIHQWPATLVQPVGSPLSLECTVEGTSNPNLYWYRQAAGRGLQLLFYSVGIGQISSEVPQNLSASRPQDRQFILSSKKLLLSDSGFYLCAWKARGLQETQYFGPGTRLLVL.

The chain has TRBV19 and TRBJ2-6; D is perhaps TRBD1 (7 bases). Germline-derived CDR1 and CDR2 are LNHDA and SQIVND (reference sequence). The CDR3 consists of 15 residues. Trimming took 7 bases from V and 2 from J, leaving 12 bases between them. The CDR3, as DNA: TGTGCCAGTATCCAGGGGGAGGCTGGGGCCAACGTCCTGACTTTC. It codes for CASIQGEAGANVLTF.

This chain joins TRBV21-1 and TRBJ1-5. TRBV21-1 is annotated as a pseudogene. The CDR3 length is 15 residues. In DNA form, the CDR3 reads TGTGCCAGCAGCAAAGGAGGTTTTAGCAATCAGCCCCAGCATTTT. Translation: CASSKGGFSNQPQHF.